This T cell receptor beta chain is from a study of blood T cell repertoires in COVID-19. Overall study context: Italy, Spain and the United States were the sources of the convalescent and acute COVID-19 samples.

With 3 bases clipped from V and 0 bases from J, the junction kept 2 bases outside the gene matches. CDR1 and CDR2 from the germline V gene are LNHDA and SQIVND (reference sequence). The CDR3 has 14 residues. TCRdb keeps only in-frame clones here, not all; method: immunoSEQ multiplex PCR. Of 96,000 or so clones in the sample, around 90% are singletons; the top ten hold about 4.2%. The V gene is TRBV19, the J gene TRBJ2-7, with 7 bases matching TRBD1. This sequence originates from a human donor with COVID-19, enrolled during active disease. The donor label of this sample is uncertain. Material for sequencing was peripheral blood. CDR3 nucleotides: TGTGCCAGTAGTATCCAGGGGGACTCCTACGAGCAGTACTTC. Translation gives CASSIQGDSYEQYF.